One and the same sample provided the 2 T cell receptor beta chains below, sequenced in a study of identical twins. Each CDR3 protein gets one entry after TCRdb re-called the 5' RACE reads with MiXCR. The sample holds about 470,000 distinct CDR3 sequences, about 24% seen once. The data also belong to a second study, concerning T cells expressing NK-cell markers.

Sequencing input: CD4+ T cells sorted from blood. The source is a young woman in good health.

This clonotype was observed a few times. The chain is built from TRBV25-1 and TRBJ2-1; 11 bases align to TRBD1. This CDR3 contains 14 residues. The ends lost 4 bases at V and 10 bases at J; junction bases unmatched: 6. CDR1 is MGHDK, CDR2 SYGVNS, per germline. CDR3 amino acids: CASSVGQGAREQFF. The CDR3 DNA reads TGTGCCAGCAGTGTTGGACAGGGGGCCAGGGAGCAGTTCTTC.

V is TRBV15 and J is TRBJ2-3; 10 bases are a match to TRBD1. CDR3 length: 14 amino acids. Germline CDR1 reads LNHNV; CDR2 reads YYDKDF (reference sequence). V shed 7 bases and J 3 bases; nucleotides not matched to a gene: 4. This chain's CDR3 is CATKPGQGTDTQYF. As DNA, the CDR3 is TGTGCCACCAAACCGGGACAGGGGACAGATACGCAGTATTTT.